This T cell receptor (beta chain) was recorded in a study of T-cell memory formation after mild COVID-19. General observations from the study: Researchers report contracting CD4+ clones mostly in CM and EM, with CD8+ clones in EMRA.

With regard to this clonotype: Its cognate antigen is unknown.

The CDR3 length is 13 residues. Germline assignment: CDR1 SEHNR and CDR2 FQNEAQ (reference sequence). Trimming took off 3 bases at V and 6 bases at J, with 10 bases between the two ends. From the 5' RACE reads, TCRdb called clonotypes with MiXCR, one entry per CDR3 protein. This sample has roughly 510,000 distinct CDR3 sequences, with around a sixth found just once. V is TRBV7-9 and J is TRBJ2-3, with D perhaps matching TRBD1 (6 bases). The source material was PBMCs or a T cell subset sorted from them (not recorded which). The sequence derives from an adult woman who had mild COVID-19 (a few samples of this study predate the infection). Cell type and time point are not known. In nucleotides, the CDR3 is TGTGCCAGCAGCTTTGGGGGCATCGATACGCAGTATTTT. This translates into CASSFGGIDTQYF.